Below, 7 T cell receptor beta chains from the same sample are listed, as sequenced in a study of shared clonotypes between healthy human individuals. Using immunoSEQ multiplex PCR, the repertoire was profiled, and TCRdb retains in-frame clones only, with some absent. The sample includes around 2,000,000 clones, about 95% seen only once; the top ten take 0.85% to 1.3%. Naive CD8 cells, CD45RO-negative and positively selected for CCR7, excluded terminally differentiated effector memory CD45RA+ cells. Material for sequencing was naive CD8+ T cells sorted from blood. The receptors stem from a young man in good health.

The chain carries TRBV6-5 and TRBJ1-5, with a weak D call TRBD1 (5 bases). The CDR3 totals 14 residues. The V end was cut by 2 bases, the J end by 3 bases, with 8 bases between. Germline V CDR1 and CDR2: MNHEY, SVGAGI. CDR3 loop: CASSYRGNNQPQHF. CDR3 nucleotides: TGTGCCAGCAGTTACCGGGGGAACAATCAGCCCCAGCATTTT.

The chain carries TRBV9 and TRBJ1-2; 9 positions agree with TRBD1. Germline V gene data show CDR1 as SGDLS and CDR2 as YYNGEE. Trimming removed 3 bases from V and 8 bases from J; junction bases left unmatched: 5. The CDR3 extends over 13 amino acids. The chain's CDR3 is CASSAGTGPGYTF. CDR3 coding DNA: TGTGCCAGCAGCGCGGGGACAGGGCCCGGCTACACCTTC.

This clone was counted once. The chain joins TRBV20-1 to TRBJ2-5; possible D gene TRBD2, 5 bases. CDR3 length: 11 amino acids. V lost 6 bases, J lost 5 bases, and 10 bases lay in between. Germline assignment: CDR1 DFQATT and CDR2 SNEGSKA (reference sequence). The CDR3 sequence is CSAKEVETQYF. The CDR3 nucleotides are TGCAGTGCCAAGGAGGTGGAGACCCAGTACTTC.

The chain uses TRBV2 and TRBJ1-1, with 7 positions matching TRBD1. CDR1 and CDR2 (germline): SNHLY, FYNNEI. With V trimmed by 7 bases and J by 0 bases, 5 bases remained unmatched. The CDR3 is made up of 14 amino acids. The CDR3 sequence: CASTGQVLNTEAFF. As DNA, the CDR3 is TGTGCCAGCACCGGACAGGTCTTGAACACTGAAGCTTTCTTT.

This sequence joins TRBV18 and TRBJ1-1, with a weak D call TRBD1 (6 bases). Trimming shortened V by 0 bases and J by 6 bases, and 11 bases separated the two germline ends. CDR1 KGHSH and CDR2 LQKENI come from the germline V gene. The CDR3 is 14 residues long. The CDR3 protein is CASSPPHRAAEAFF. The DNA for the CDR3 is TGTGCCAGCTCACCACCGCACAGGGCTGCTGAAGCTTTCTTT.

V is TRBV18 and J is TRBJ2-5; 7 bases line up with TRBD1. J was trimmed by 2 bases and V by 8 bases; bases with no gene match: 8. Germline V gene sequence: CDR1 KGHSH, CDR2 LQKENI. CDR3 length: 14 residues. The chain's CDR3 is CASQGQLSQETQYF. DNA of the CDR3: TGTGCCAGCCAGGGACAGCTCTCACAAGAGACCCAGTACTTC.

The chain recombines TRBV6-5 with TRBJ1-1; possible D gene TRBD1, 6 bases. Germline CDR1 is MNHEY and CDR2 is SVGAGI. The germline V and J ends were trimmed by 4 bases and 7 bases, with 13 bases remaining between them. The CDR3 is 13 amino acids. This CDR3 reads CASSFGTPDEAFF. The DNA of the CDR3 is TGTGCCAGCAGTTTCGGGACACCCGATGAAGCTTTCTTT.